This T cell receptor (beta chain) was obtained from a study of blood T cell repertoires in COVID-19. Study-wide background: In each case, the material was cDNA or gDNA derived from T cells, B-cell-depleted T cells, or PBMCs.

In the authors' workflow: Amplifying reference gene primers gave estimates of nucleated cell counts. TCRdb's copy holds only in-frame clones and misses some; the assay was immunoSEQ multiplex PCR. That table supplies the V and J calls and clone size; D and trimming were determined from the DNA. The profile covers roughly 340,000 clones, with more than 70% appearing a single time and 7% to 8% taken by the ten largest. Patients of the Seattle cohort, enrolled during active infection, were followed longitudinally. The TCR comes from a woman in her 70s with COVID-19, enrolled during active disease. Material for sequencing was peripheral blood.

The CDR3 is CASSEGEGPYEQYF. The CDR3, as DNA: TGTGCCAGTAGTGAGGGGGAGGGCCCCTACGAGCAGTACTTC. V and J are TRBV19 and TRBJ2-7, with D perhaps TRBD2 (7 bases). The CDR3 has 14 residues. Germline V CDR1 and CDR2: LNHDA, SQIVND (reference sequence). Trimming took off 5 bases at V and 2 bases at J, with 13 bases between the two ends.